This TCR beta chain was sequenced for a study of cytomegalovirus exposure and HLA in healthy donors (dated 2017 in TCRdb). Broadly, across the study: In an earlier analysis of 450 to 750 of the donors, around 290 Gb of sequence data and 90 million to 130 million unique TCR beta sequences from roughly 190 million T cells were reported. Approximately 330 gigabases of sequencing data and about 92 million unique TCR sequences made up an early release that covered several hundred HLA-typed donors. Among the roughly 400 genotyped donors, around 81% belonged to the genetic ancestry cluster associated with self-reported Caucasian donors. The study was designed to test whether signatures of past pathogen exposure could be identified by cataloging public T cell receptors. Using immunosequencing, the study profiled T cell repertoires from 550 to 750 subjects and related those repertoires to cytomegalovirus serostatus. Along with the roughly 710-subject first cohort, a separate validation cohort of over a hundred different subjects was used. To predict cytomegalovirus infection status, the study combined high-throughput TCR immunosequencing, statistical association of individual TCRs with disease status, and machine learning. In a later analysis, previously published TCR beta repertoires from about 670 donors were re-analyzed and high-resolution HLA genotyping was added so that TCR occurrence patterns could be studied. Rather than drawing on any new phenotypic data, the later analysis identified candidate immune exposures from TCR beta sequences and the way those sequences occurred across donors. An earlier analysis of a few hundred of the donors applied high-throughput TCR beta sequencing to assess whether each TCR beta V gene segment acted as functional or pseudogenic. Donor age, sex, ethnicity and CMV serostatus were compiled alongside the repertoire data. Genome-wide SNP genotypes for about three fifths of the roughly 670 donors were used in a later genetic analysis, which treated that subset as a discovery cohort. All discovery cohort repertoires had been generated on a single sequencing platform. HLA typing included class I and class II loci at four-digit resolution. Typing coverage varied by locus: roughly 629-640 donors for A, B, C, DRB1 and DQB1; more than 500 for DQA1; more than 600 for DPA1; roughly 450 for DPB1. A few DR-DQ haplotypes were treated as single units for association and clustering because of strong linkage in the cohort. Among about 400 genotyped donors of the cohort, an average of roughly 230,000 unique TCR beta nucleotide sequences was sequenced per donor, of which about 19% were non-productive. The study at large found these results: According to a later analysis, parvovirus B19, influenza, CMV and Epstein-Barr virus appeared linked to several top co-occurrence clusters. The sequencing pipeline was judged likely to have produced a cluster of highly shared sequence variants as a technical artifact. Because counts were too low, 15 to 20 rarely observed V segments, including chromosome 9 orphons, were left out of the earlier analysis of about 500 of the donors. A later analysis associated 17,000 or so TCR beta sequences with specific HLA alleles at a false discovery rate of 0.05. In a later analysis, HLA-associated TCR beta chains showed more clonal expansion and lower generation probabilities than non-associated chains that were equally common. In a later genetic analysis, a missense DCLRE1C variant was associated with V-gene and J-gene trimming of TCR beta chains, and the association was replicated in an independent cohort. A further reported finding was that TCR beta sequences accurately predicted the HLA-A and HLA-B alleles for most subjects in the first cohort. A total of roughly 160 TCR beta chains were listed by the study as associated with cytomegalovirus. Assigning TCR associations to individual alleles was difficult when HLA alleles, especially DR and DQ, strongly co-occurred. A later analysis found that TCR association rates varied across HLA loci, with DRB1 alleles showing the most associated TCRs and HLA-C alleles the fewest. The authors suggested that the approach could potentially be extended to other disease states and immunological phenotypes. Correlated functional status among segregating V segments might reflect linkage disequilibrium, but an unknown experimental factor could not be ruled out. While some public TCRs were present in many individuals, most TCR sequences turned up only very rarely across donors. Immune exposure information for the cohort was limited to CMV serostatus. HLA typing was unavailable for some donors at each locus, so association tests used only the typed subset. This cohort had only TCR beta chains sequenced, and the lack of alpha or paired-chain data limited which features could be detected. The 87-base-pair reads could not distinguish some IMGT-functional V segments, including TRBV6-2 and TRBV6-3, so those segments were excluded. The classifier was reported to diagnose cytomegalovirus status with high specificity and sensitivity in both the original cohort and the validation cohort. In a later analysis, most CMV-associated TCR beta chains were found to appear HLA-restricted, with HLA associations seemingly driven largely by CMV exposure. According to a later genetic analysis, donors in an Asian-associated ancestry cluster had fewer N-insertions in productive TCRs than the roughly 670-donor mean. An earlier analysis of some 560 of the donors showed that most TCR beta V segments appeared in productive rearrangements either about 87% or about 30% of the time, which broadly matched IMGT annotations. In vitro tests confirmed that a few of the cytomegalovirus-associated TCR beta chains recognize cytomegalovirus antigens. The presence/absence analyses assumed that sequencing depth was roughly uniform across donors, and that assumption may not be true.

Receptor amplification or capture employed the immunoSEQ multiplex PCR assay. The multiplex PCR relied on a mix of 60 forward primers for TCR Vbeta segments and 13 reverse primers for TCR Jbeta segments. The CDR3 region of rearranged TCR beta genes was amplified from genomic DNA by a multiplex PCR assay. The Illumina HiSeq System was used to sequence the amplified TCR beta libraries as 87-base-pair reads. As for how the authors treated the data: A later analysis counted tens of millions of unique TCR beta chains across the 650 to 800 repertoires, and 10 million to 11 million of these chains were shared by at least two donors. A nearest-neighbor algorithm error-corrected the raw reads and collapsed the reads into unique sequences, merging closely related sequences to remove PCR and sequencing errors. V, D and J gene segments were assigned by aligning CDR3 sequences to IMGT reference sequences. Each retained sequence needed at least a six-nucleotide match to both a V gene segment and a J gene segment. A rearrangement counted as productive if the CDR3 had no stop codons and remained in frame with V and J, and every other rearrangement counted as non-productive. CDR3 was defined by IMGT convention, running from the second conserved V-encoded cysteine to the conserved J-encoded phenylalanine. In an earlier analysis of roughly 580 of the donors, sequences lacking an unambiguous match to a single V gene segment were excluded. An earlier analysis of around 600 of the donors classified V segments as functional when productive rearrangements were above 56.7% and as segregating when the standard deviation between donors was above 5%. A statistical classification framework was built for diagnosing cytomegalovirus status from the catalog of TCR beta chain sequences. In a later analysis, V and J genes were assigned by comparing TCR nucleotide sequences against IMGT/GENE-DB human TR gene sequences. A later analysis assigned CDR3 sequences and most-parsimonious VDJ recombination scenarios with the TCRdist pipeline. In a later analysis, every TCR beta chain was defined by the combination of its CDR3 amino acid sequence and its V-gene family, and reads without a unique V-gene family were dropped. In a later analysis, several hundred highly shared, low-generation-probability nucleotide sequences were removed to address suspected cross-contamination and a sequencing artifact. In a later analysis, a clonal expansion index was calculated for each public chain from normalized within-repertoire ranks of inferred template counts. Generation probabilities in a later analysis came from a VDJ recombination model fitted to out-of-frame rearrangements, and those results were checked against IGoR. In a later analysis, TCR-TCR, TCR-HLA and TCR-CMV co-occurrence was scored with hypergeometric tests, and a repertoire-size bias correction was applied to TCR pairs. In a later analysis, false discovery rates were estimated by permuting HLA or CMV assignments 20 times. A later analysis grouped co-occurring TCRs with DBSCAN, adding TCRdist sequence similarity when clustering within HLA-allele-positive subsets. Repertoires with fewer than 30,000 or more than 120,000 public chains, plus five repertoires with anomalous nucleotide sharing, were excluded from co-occurrence clustering. The immuneACCESS repertoire file appears here via TCRdb, limited to in-frame rearrangements. These files lack a portion of the clones; in checked studies, under half of the deficit traces to unresolved V genes, and the cause of the others is not known. For V, J and clone size, that table is used; D and trimming come from the DNA. The sample table lists around 110,000 clones, 81% of them with a count of one. 2% to 2.5% of the sample belongs to the ten largest clones.

The cohort comprised fewer than 750 healthy bone marrow donors. All cohort members were sampled while nominally healthy, although unrecorded immune exposures were likely present. The donor tested CMV seronegative, placing the donor among the 350 or so seronegative members of the cohort. Each donor provided a peripheral blood sample, and peripheral blood mononuclear cells were used for TCR beta sequencing. The Qiagen DNeasy Blood Extraction Kit was used to extract genomic DNA from the blood cell samples. The germline V gene (reference sequence) supplies CDR1 LNHDA and CDR2 SQIVND. At the junction V is shortened by 8 bases and J by 10 bases; bases outside the gene matches: 7. From the cysteine through the phenylalanine, the CDR3 covers 14 amino acids. Only the CDR3 DNA stays, 42 bases, in frame from base 1. Details on this clone: Its antigen is still unknown. Per-nucleotide qualities are absent, and no much larger clonotype sits a single base away.

The rearrangement joined TRBV19 to TRBJ2-1; 14 bases in the middle match TRBD2. The specimen sequenced was PBMCs. The sequence was obtained from a man between 25 and 39 years old in good health and CMV-seronegative. CDR3 reads: CASATSGRAGEQFF. Read as DNA, the sequence is TGTGCCAGTGCGACTAGCGGGAGGGCCGGAGAGCAGTTCTTC.